This T cell receptor (beta chain) was identified in a study of regulatory T cells in long-lasting Graves disease. CDR1 and CDR2 (germline): MNHEY, SMNVEV (reference sequence). The germline V and J ends were trimmed by 6 bases and 4 bases, with 10 bases remaining between them. CDR3 length equals 13 residues. Through Arm-PCR of CDR3 regions and iRepertoire HTBI primers, TCR beta libraries were built. TCRdb passed the multiplex PCR reads through MiXCR, listing each CDR3 protein once. The repertoire consists of a few hundred thousand distinct CDR3 sequences, with roughly a quarter occurring once and the leading ten covering roughly 26%. Time point meaning: persistent/refractory GD, antithyroid drugs over 5 years with positive TRAb. With RNA extracted from PBMCs as input, the TCR library was made.

V is TRBV27 and J is TRBJ2-1; D gene uncertain. The receptor's source is a female donor with Graves disease. Sequenced here: peripheral blood mononuclear cells (PBMCs), sampled when the disease was refractory, from a patient treated with antithyroid drugs. This CDR3 reads CASRPRPYNEQFF. The DNA for the CDR3 is TGTGCCAGCAGACCCCGACCATACAATGAGCAGTTCTTC.